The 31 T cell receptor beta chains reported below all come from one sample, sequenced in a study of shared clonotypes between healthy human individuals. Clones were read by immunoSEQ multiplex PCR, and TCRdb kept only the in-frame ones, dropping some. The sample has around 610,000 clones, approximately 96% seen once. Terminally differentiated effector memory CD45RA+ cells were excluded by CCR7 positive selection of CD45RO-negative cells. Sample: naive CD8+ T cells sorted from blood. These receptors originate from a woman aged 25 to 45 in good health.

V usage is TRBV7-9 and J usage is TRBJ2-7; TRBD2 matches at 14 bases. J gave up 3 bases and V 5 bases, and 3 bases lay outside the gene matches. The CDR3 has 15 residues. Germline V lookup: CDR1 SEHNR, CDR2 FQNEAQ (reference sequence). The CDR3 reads CASSPGTSGSYEQYF. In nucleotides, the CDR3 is TGTGCCAGCAGCCCAGGGACTAGCGGGAGCTACGAGCAGTACTTC.

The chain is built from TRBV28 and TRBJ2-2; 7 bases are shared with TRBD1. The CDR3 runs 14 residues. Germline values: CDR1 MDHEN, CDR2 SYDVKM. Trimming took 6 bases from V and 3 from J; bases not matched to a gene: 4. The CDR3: CASSSGQYTGELFF. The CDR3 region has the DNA TGTGCCAGCAGCTCGGGACAGTACACCGGGGAGCTGTTTTTT.

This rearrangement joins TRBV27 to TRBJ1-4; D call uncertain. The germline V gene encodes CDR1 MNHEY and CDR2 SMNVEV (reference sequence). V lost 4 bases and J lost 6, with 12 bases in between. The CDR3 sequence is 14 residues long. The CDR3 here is CASSWREGDEKLFF. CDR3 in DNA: TGTGCCAGCAGTTGGCGGGAGGGAGATGAAAAACTGTTTTTT. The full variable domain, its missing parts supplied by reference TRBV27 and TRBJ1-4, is EAQVTQNPRYLITVTGKKLTVTCSQNMNHEYMSWYRQDPGLGLRQIYYSMNVEVTDKGDVPEGYKVSRKEKRNFPLILESPSPNQTSLYFCASSWREGDEKLFFGSGTQLSVL.

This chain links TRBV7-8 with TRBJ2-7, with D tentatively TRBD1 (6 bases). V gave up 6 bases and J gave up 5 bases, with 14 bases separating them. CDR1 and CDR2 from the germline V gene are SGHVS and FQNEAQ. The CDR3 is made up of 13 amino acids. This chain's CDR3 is CASRPTGSHEQYF. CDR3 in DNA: TGTGCCAGCAGACCCACAGGGTCCCACGAGCAGTACTTC.

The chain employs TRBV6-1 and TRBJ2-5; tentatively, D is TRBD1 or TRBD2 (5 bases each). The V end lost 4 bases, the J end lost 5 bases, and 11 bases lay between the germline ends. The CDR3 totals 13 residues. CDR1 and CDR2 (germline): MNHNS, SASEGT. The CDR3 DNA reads TGTGCCAGCAGTGGGTTGGGACCGGAGACCCAGTACTTC. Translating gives CASSGLGPETQYF.

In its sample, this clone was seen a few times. The CDR3 loop is CAISESVGGYTF. In nucleotides, the CDR3 is TGTGCCATCAGTGAGTCGGTGGGTGGCTACACCTTC. V gene TRBV10-3 combines with J gene TRBJ1-2; D is uncertain. This CDR3 region has 12 residues. Germline CDR1 ENHRY, CDR2 SYGVKD. V lost 0 bases, J lost 7 bases, and 6 bases lay in between.

This CDR3 reads CASSGVAGGPNTGELFF. CDR3 DNA: TGTGCCAGCAGTGGGGTAGCGGGAGGCCCGAACACCGGGGAGCTGTTTTTT. The chain combines TRBV2 with TRBJ2-2; TRBD2 aligns across 10 bases. Looked up from germline, CDR1 is SNHLY and CDR2 is FYNNEI. CDR3 length equals 17 residues. V dropped 4 bases and J dropped 0; count of bases not matched to a gene: 5.

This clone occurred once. CDR3 in DNA: TGTGCCAGCAGAAGACATGACAGGGGGCCCCAAGAGACCCAGTACTTC. It translates to CASRRHDRGPQETQYF. The rearrangement uses TRBV7-9 and TRBJ2-5; 10 bases match TRBD1. Unmatched junction bases numbered 8, after V lost 6 bases and J lost 1 base. In germline, CDR1 is SEHNR, CDR2 FQNEAQ (reference sequence). This CDR3 comprises 16 residues.

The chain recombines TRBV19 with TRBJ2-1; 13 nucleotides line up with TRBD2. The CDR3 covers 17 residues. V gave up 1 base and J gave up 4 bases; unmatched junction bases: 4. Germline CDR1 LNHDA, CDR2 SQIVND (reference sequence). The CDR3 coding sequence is TGTGCCAGTAGTATAGTACCGGGACTAGCGGGATACAATGAGCAGTTCTTC. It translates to CASSIVPGLAGYNEQFF.

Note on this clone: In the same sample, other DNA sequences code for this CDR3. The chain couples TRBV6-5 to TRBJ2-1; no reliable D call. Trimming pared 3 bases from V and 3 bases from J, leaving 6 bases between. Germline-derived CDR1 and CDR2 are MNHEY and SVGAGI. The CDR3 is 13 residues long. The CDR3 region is CASSYGGYNEQFF. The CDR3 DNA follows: TGTGCCAGCAGTTATGGCGGCTACAATGAGCAGTTCTTC.

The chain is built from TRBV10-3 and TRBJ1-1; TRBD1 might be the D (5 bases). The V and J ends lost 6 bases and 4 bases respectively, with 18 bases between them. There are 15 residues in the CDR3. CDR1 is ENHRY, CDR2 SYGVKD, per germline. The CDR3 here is CAIRSPGLQSTEAFF. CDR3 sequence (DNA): TGTGCCATCAGATCACCGGGACTGCAAAGCACTGAAGCTTTCTTT.

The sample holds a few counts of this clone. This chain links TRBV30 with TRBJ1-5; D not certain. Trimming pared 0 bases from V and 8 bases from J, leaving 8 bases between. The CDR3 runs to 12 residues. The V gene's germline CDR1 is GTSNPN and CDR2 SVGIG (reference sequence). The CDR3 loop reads CAWSVKGEPQHF. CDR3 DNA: TGTGCCTGGAGTGTGAAGGGAGAGCCCCAGCATTTT. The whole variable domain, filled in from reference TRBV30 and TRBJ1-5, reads SQTIHQWPATLVQPVGSPLSLECTVEGTSNPNLYWYRQAAGRGLQLLFYSVGIGQISSEVPQNLSASRPQDRQFILSSKKLLLSDSGFYLCAWSVKGEPQHFGDGTRLSIL.

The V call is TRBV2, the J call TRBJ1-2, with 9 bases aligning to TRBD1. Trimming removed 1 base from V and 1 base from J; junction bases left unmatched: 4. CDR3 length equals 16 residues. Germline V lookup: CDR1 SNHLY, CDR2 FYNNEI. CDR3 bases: TGTGCCAGCAGTGAAGGAGGGACAGGGCTTAACTATGGCTACACCTTC. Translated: CASSEGGTGLNYGYTF. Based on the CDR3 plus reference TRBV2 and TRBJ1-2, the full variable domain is EPEVTQTPSHQVTQMGQEVILRCVPISNHLYFYWYRQILGQKVEFLVSFYNNEISEKSEIFDDQFSVERPDGSNFTLKIRSTKLEDSAMYFCASSEGGTGLNYGYTFGSGTRLTVV.

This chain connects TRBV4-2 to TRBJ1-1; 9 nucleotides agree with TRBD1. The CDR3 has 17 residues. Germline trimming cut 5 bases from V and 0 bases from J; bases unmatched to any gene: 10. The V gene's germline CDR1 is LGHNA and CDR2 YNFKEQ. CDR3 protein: CASSTTGGNVMNTEAFF. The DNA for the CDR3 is TGTGCCAGCAGCACAACAGGGGGCAACGTTATGAACACTGAAGCTTTCTTT.

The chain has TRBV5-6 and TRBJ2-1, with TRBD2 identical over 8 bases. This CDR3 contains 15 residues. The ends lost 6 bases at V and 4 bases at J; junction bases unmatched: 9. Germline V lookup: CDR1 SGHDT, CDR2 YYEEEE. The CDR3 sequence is CASTTPTSGYNEQFF. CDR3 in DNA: TGTGCCAGCACCACACCAACTAGCGGTTACAATGAGCAGTTCTTC.

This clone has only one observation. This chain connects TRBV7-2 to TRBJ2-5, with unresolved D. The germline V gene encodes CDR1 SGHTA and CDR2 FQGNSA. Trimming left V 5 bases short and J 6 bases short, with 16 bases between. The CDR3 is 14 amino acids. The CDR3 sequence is CASSEEDDPQTQYF. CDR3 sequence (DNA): TGTGCCAGCAGCGAAGAGGACGATCCACAGACCCAGTACTTC.

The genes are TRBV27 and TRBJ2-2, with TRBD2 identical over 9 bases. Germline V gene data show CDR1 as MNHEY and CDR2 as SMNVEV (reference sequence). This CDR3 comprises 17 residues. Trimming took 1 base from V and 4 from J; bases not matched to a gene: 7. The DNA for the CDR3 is TGTGCCAGCAGTTTATTGTTGCGGGAGGGCCCCACCGGGGAGCTGTTTTTT. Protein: CASSLLLREGPTGELFF.

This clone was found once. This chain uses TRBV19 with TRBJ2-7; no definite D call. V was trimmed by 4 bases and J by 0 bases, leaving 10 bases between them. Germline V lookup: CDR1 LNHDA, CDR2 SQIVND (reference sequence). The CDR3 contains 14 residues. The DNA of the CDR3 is TGTGCCAGTAGTAGTGGGCCGAGCTCCTACGAGCAGTACTTC. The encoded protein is CASSSGPSSYEQYF.

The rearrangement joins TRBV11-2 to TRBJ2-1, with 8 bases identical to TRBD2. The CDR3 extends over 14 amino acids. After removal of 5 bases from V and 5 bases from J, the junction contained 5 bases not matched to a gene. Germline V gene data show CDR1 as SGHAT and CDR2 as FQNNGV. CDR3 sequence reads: CASSRTSTHNEQFF. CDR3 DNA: TGTGCCAGCAGCCGGACTAGCACTCACAATGAGCAGTTCTTC.

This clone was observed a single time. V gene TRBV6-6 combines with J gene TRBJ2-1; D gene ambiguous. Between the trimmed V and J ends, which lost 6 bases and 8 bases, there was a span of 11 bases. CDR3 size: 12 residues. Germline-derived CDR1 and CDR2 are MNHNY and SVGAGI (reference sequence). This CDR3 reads CASSRLAHEQFF. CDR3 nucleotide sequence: TGTGCCAGCAGCCGACTCGCCCATGAGCAGTTCTTC.

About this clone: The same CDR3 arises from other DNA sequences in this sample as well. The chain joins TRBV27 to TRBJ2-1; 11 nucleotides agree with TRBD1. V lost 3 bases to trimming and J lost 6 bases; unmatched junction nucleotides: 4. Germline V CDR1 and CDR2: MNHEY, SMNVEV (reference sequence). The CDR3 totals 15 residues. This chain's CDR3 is CASSLSGTGGNEQFF. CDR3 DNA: TGTGCCAGCAGTTTGTCCGGGACAGGGGGCAATGAGCAGTTCTTC.

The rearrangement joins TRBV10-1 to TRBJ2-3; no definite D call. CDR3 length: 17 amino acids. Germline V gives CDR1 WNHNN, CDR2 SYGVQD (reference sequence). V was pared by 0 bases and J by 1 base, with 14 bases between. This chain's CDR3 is CASSESANSMGTDTQYF. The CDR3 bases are TGCGCCAGCAGTGAGTCAGCGAACAGTATGGGCACAGATACGCAGTATTTT.

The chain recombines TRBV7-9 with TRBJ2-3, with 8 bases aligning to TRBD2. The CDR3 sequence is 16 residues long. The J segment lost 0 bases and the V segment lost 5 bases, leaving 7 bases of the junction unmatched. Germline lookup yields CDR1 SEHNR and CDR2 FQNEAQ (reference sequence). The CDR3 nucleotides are TGTGCCAGCAGCCCAAGGGCTAGCGGGAGCACAGATACGCAGTATTTT. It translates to CASSPRASGSTDTQYF.

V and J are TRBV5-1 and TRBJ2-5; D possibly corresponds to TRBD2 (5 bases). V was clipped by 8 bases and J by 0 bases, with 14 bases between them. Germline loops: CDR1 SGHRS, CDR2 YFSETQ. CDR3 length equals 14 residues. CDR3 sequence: CASRHPGDQETQYF. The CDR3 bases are TGCGCCAGTAGGCACCCCGGGGACCAAGAGACCCAGTACTTC.

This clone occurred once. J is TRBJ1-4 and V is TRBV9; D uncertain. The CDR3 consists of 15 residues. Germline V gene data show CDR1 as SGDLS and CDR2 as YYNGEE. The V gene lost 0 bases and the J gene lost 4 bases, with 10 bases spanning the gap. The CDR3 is CASSVGIQLNEKLFF. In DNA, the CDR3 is TGTGCCAGCAGCGTAGGTATACAGCTTAATGAAAAACTGTTTTTT.

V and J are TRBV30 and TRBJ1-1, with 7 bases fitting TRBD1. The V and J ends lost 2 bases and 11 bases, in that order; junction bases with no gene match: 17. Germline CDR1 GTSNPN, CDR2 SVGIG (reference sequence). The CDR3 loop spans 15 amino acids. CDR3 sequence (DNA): TGTGCCTGGAGTATCCCAGGGGGTAGGCTTACAAGGGCTTTCTTT. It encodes CAWSIPGGRLTRAFF.

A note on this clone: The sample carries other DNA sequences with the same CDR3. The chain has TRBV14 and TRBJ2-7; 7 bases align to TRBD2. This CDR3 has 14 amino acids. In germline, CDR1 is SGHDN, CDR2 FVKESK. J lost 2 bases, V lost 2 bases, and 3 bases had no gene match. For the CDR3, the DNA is TGTGCCAGCAGCCAACTCGCGGGGGCCTACGAGCAGTACTTC. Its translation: CASSQLAGAYEQYF.

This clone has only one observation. The CDR3 region is CASSQGAGINEQFF. The CDR3 coding sequence is TGTGCCAGCAGCCAAGGGGCAGGGATCAATGAGCAGTTCTTC. V and J are TRBV14 and TRBJ2-1, with D perhaps matching TRBD1 (5 bases). The V gene's germline CDR1 is SGHDN and CDR2 FVKESK. The V gene lost 1 base and the J gene lost 6 bases, with 10 bases spanning the gap. The CDR3 contains 14 residues.

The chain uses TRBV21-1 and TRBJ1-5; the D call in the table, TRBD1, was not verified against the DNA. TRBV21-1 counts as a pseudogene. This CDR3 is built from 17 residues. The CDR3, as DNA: TGTGCCAGCAGCTACAAATTCAGGGGGGACAGGGACCAGCCCCAGCATTTT. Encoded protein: CASSYKFRGDRDQPQHF.

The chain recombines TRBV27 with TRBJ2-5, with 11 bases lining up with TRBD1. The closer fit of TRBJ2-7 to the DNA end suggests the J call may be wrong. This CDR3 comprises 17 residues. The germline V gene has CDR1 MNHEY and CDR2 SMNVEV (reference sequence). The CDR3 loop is CASSLRTGGAQDYEQYF. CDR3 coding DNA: TGTGCCAGCAGTTTAAGGACAGGGGGCGCCCAGGACTACGAGCAGTACTTC.

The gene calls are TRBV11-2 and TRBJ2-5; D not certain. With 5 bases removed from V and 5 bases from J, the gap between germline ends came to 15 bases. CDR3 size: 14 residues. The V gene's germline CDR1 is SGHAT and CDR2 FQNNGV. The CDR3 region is CASSVAGLRETQYF. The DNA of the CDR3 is TGTGCCAGCAGCGTCGCTGGCCTGCGGGAGACCCAGTACTTC.